These 15 T cell receptor beta chains were sequenced from one sample in a study of molecular identifiers for immune sequencing clone quantification. Each CDR3 protein gets one entry after TCRdb re-called the PCR reads with MiXCR. The table records about 640,000 distinct CDR3 sequences, just under 20% of them present only once. The sequencing sample was made of naive CD8+ T cells from blood, with Jurkat cell RNA spiked in. Subset in this sample: FACS-sorted CD8+CD4-CCR7+CD45RA+ naive T cells. All receptors come from a human donor in good health. Some libraries in this study had Jurkat cell RNA spiked in.

This clonotype was picked up many times. The V gene is TRBV7-9, the J gene TRBJ2-3, with unresolved D. The germline V and J ends were trimmed by 6 bases and 6 bases, with 10 bases remaining between them. The CDR3 length is 12 residues. Germline CDR1 SEHNR, CDR2 FQNEAQ (reference sequence). This CDR3 is CASRPYFDTQYF. The CDR3 DNA follows: TGTGCCAGCAGACCCTATTTTGATACGCAGTATTTT.

The table lists this clonotype with a few counts. This chain links TRBV12-5 with TRBJ2-3; D uncertain. With 0 bases removed from V and 7 bases from J, the gap between germline ends came to 8 bases. This CDR3 is 13 amino acids long. Germline assignment: CDR1 LGHNT and CDR2 FRNRAP. The CDR3, as DNA: TGTGCTAGTGGTTTGGTACCTGATTATACGCAGTATTTT. The encoded protein is CASGLVPDYTQYF.

Turning to this clonotype: This could be a read error, since a much larger clone is one nucleotide away. The genes are TRBV2 and TRBJ2-7; TRBD2 aligns across 13 bases. V lost 9 bases to trimming and J lost 3 bases; unmatched junction nucleotides: 2. CDR3 length: 13 amino acids. The germline gives CDR1 SNHLY, CDR2 FYNNEI. The CDR3 DNA reads TGTGCCAGACGGACTAGCGGGGGCTACGAGCAGTACTTC. It codes for CARRTSGGYEQYF.

This clonotype was seen a few times. The rearrangement joins TRBV10-1 to TRBJ2-1, with D unresolved. V was shortened by 9 bases and J by 0 bases, with 15 bases between the two germline ends. CDR3 length: 15 amino acids. The germline V gene encodes CDR1 WNHNN and CDR2 SYGVQD (reference sequence). CDR3 DNA sequence: TGCGCCAGGAGATTTAACACTCTCTCCTACAATGAGCAGTTCTTC. It specifies CARRFNTLSYNEQFF.

This clonotype appeared a few times. The rearrangement links TRBV7-6 to TRBJ2-4; TRBD2 matches 10 bases. The trim removed 5 bases at V and 0 bases at J, leaving 13 bases unmatched. The germline CDR1 and CDR2 sequences are SGHVS and FNYEAQ. The length of the CDR3 is 19 residues. DNA of the CDR3: TGTGCCAGCAGCCAAATAGCGGGGGGCCGCGCCCAAGCCAAAAACATTCAGTACTTC. The encoded protein is CASSQIAGGRAQAKNIQYF.

This clonotype was detected ten times or more. The chain carries TRBV12-3 or TRBV12-4 and TRBJ2-3, with D perhaps assigned TRBD1 or TRBD2 (5 bases each). This CDR3 has 15 amino acids. With 1 base removed from V and 5 bases from J, the gap between germline ends came to 13 bases. The CDR3 DNA reads TGTGCCAGCAGTTTAGAGTTGGGACCCCTAGATACGCAGTATTTT. It yields the protein CASSLELGPLDTQYF.

This clonotype has more than one count but fewer than ten. This rearrangement joins TRBV4-3 to TRBJ2-7, with 10 bases aligning to TRBD2. V lost 0 bases, J lost 9 bases, and 8 bases stayed unmatched. The CDR3 consists of 15 residues. In germline, CDR1 is LGHNA, CDR2 YSLEER. The CDR3 DNA is TGCGCCAGCAGCCAAGAAGCTAGCGGGAGTATAGGGCAGTACTTC. It is translated as CASSQEASGSIGQYF.

This clonotype was seen many times. The V gene is TRBV19, the J gene TRBJ2-7; TRBD1 is a possible D gene (6 bases). Trimming pared 3 bases from V and 0 bases from J, leaving 9 bases between. The CDR3 loop spans 14 amino acids. The germline gives CDR1 LNHDA, CDR2 SQIVND (reference sequence). DNA for the CDR3: TGTGCCAGTAGTATTCCAGGGGCCTCCTACGAGCAGTACTTC. This encodes CASSIPGASYEQYF.

This clonotype occurred a few times. This sequence joins TRBV7-9 and TRBJ2-1; no definite D call. The germline V gene has CDR1 SEHNR and CDR2 FQNEAQ (reference sequence). The CDR3 has 17 amino acids. Trimming removed 5 bases from V and 2 bases from J, with 19 bases in between. The CDR3 bases are TGTGCCAGCAGCCACCCGAAGGGAAGCCGTCCCTACAATGAGCAGTTCTTC. Its protein is CASSHPKGSRPYNEQFF.

This clonotype was found many times. V and J are TRBV6-1 and TRBJ2-3; D not certain. Germline assignment: CDR1 MNHNS and CDR2 SASEGT. The CDR3 extends over 18 amino acids. Trimming cost V 3 bases and J 3 bases, with 22 bases left between them. CDR3 in amino acids: CASSDIVTAGSRTDTQYF. The CDR3 bases are TGTGCCAGCAGTGATATAGTTACCGCAGGTTCCCGGACAGATACGCAGTATTTT.

This clonotype came up a few times. V gene TRBV7-6 combines with J gene TRBJ1-1, with 9 bases fitting TRBD1. Losses at the gene ends were 5 bases for V and 3 bases for J; bases not matched to a gene: 4. This CDR3 is 14 amino acids long. Germline assignment: CDR1 SGHVS and CDR2 FNYEAQ. The CDR3 sequence: CASSARTGDTEAFF. As DNA, the CDR3 is TGTGCCAGCAGCGCCAGGACAGGGGACACTGAAGCTTTCTTT.

This clonotype was picked up many times. The chain joins TRBV6-6 to TRBJ2-2; D is undetermined. V was trimmed by 0 bases and J by 2 bases, leaving 19 bases between them. Germline V lookup: CDR1 MNHNY, CDR2 SVGAGI (reference sequence). The CDR3 is 19 residues long. CDR3 sequence reads: CASSYSVSPPRSNTGELFF. DNA of the CDR3: TGTGCCAGCAGTTACTCGGTCTCCCCCCCCCGCAGCAACACCGGGGAGCTGTTTTTT.

This clonotype was observed at least ten times. V gene TRBV27 combines with J gene TRBJ1-1; D might be TRBD1 (5 bases). The CDR3 runs 14 residues. Trimming removed 8 bases from V and 8 bases from J, with 21 bases in between. Germline values: CDR1 MNHEY, CDR2 SMNVEV (reference sequence). CDR3 protein: CASAYGAGYMEAFF. DNA of the CDR3: TGTGCCAGCGCCTACGGGGCCGGGTATATGGAAGCTTTCTTT.

The chain uses TRBV28 and TRBJ2-2; D ambiguous. CDR1 MDHEN and CDR2 SYDVKM come from the germline V gene. The V end was cut by 4 bases, the J end by 0 bases, with 12 bases between. The CDR3 runs 16 residues. For the CDR3, the DNA is TGTGCCAGCAGTTACAGTATCTCCCCGAACACCGGGGAGCTGTTTTTT. Amino acids: CASSYSISPNTGELFF. Full variable domain (outside the CDR3, taken from reference TRBV28 and TRBJ2-2): DVKVTQSSRYLVKRTGEKVFLECVQDMDHENMFWYRQDPGLGLRLIYFSYDVKMKEKGDIPEGYSVSREKKERFSLILESASTNQTSMYLCASSYSISPNTGELFFGEGSRLTVL.

Concerning this clonotype itself: Possible read error: a much larger clone is one base away. V usage is TRBV27 and J usage is TRBJ2-3, with 7 positions matching TRBD2. Germline V CDR1 and CDR2: MNHEY, SMNVEV (reference sequence). This CDR3 has 18 residues. The CDR3 nucleotides read TGTGCCAGCAGTTTATACGTCCGGGGGGTGGAGGTAACAGATACGCAGTGTTTT. Encoded protein: CASSLYVRGVEVTDTQCF.